One TCR beta chain is described in this entry. What it binds is not known. Total RNA, at least 6 micrograms per sample, was extracted from PBMCs. The source of the sample is a study of blood T cells in healthy people across ages. It was with a sample-barcoded 5' primer and a J-beta primer mix that a second PCR of about 7 to 12 cycles was run. TCRdb used MiXCR to reprocess the 5' RACE reads, holding one entry per CDR3 protein. The table records some 920,000 distinct CDR3 sequences, approximately 50% of them present only once. Study conclusions and caveats: The study found more naive CD4+ cells and higher diversity in long-lived than aged donors. There was no known CMV status for donors, so expanded clonotype changes were possibly confounded. Observed TCR beta diversity showed a strong correlation with the percentage of naive T cells as measured by flow cytometry.

The CDR3 spans 11 residues. Germline assignment: CDR1 DFQATT and CDR2 SNEGSKA (reference sequence). Trimming took 6 bases from V and 6 from J, leaving 10 bases between them. The TCR was taken from a woman aged 60 to 75 in good health. The chain uses TRBV20-1 and TRBJ2-3; weak D call: TRBD2 (5 bases). Sequencing was performed on blood. For the CDR3, the DNA is TGCAGTGCCCTCGGACTGGATACGCAGTATTTT. Its protein product is CSALGLDTQYF.